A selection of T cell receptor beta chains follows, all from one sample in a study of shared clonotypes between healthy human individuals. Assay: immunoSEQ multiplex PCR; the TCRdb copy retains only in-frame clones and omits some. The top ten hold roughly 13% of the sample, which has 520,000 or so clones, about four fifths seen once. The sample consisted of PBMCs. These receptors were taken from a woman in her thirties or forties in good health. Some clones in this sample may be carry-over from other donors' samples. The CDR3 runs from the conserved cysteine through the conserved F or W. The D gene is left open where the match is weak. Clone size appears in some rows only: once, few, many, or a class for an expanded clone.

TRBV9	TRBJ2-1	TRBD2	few	TGTGCCAGCAGCGTAGAAGGGACTAGGGGCAATGAGCAGTTCTTC	CASSVEGTRGNEQFF
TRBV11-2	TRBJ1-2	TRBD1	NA	TGTGCCAGCAGCTACGACAGGGGAGGCTACACCTTC	CASSYDRGGYTF
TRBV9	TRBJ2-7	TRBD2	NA	TGTGCCAGCAGCGCCAGACTAGCGGGCCCCTACGAGCAGTACTTC	CASSARLAGPYEQYF
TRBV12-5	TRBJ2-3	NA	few	TGTGCTAGTGGTTCCGGACAGAACACAGATACGCAGTATTTT	CASGSGQNTDTQYF
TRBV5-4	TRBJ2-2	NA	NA	TGTGCCAGCAGCTTGGATGCCAGGGGCGGCACCGGGGAGCTGTTTTTT	CASSLDARGGTGELFF
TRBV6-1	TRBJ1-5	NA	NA	TGTGCCAGCAGTGGAGGGTCACGCAATCAGCCCCAGCATTTT	CASSGGSRNQPQHF
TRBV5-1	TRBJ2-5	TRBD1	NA	TGCGCCAGCAGCTTGGATGGCAGGGGGCAAGAGACCCAGTACTTC	CASSLDGRGQETQYF
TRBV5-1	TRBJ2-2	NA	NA	TGCGCCAGCAGCTTAGGTGGGGCGAACACCGGGGAGCTGTTTTTT	CASSLGGANTGELFF
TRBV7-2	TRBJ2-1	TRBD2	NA	TGTGCCAGCAGCACTAGCGGGAGCTCCTACAATGAGCAGTTCTTC	CASSTSGSSYNEQFF
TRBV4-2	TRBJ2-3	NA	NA	TGTGCCAGCAGCCAAAACCCCCAGACAGATACGCAGTATTTT	CASSQNPQTDTQYF
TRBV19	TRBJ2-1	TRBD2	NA	TGTGCCAGTAGCTCTACCGGGACTAGCTACAATGAGCAGTTCTTC	CASSSTGTSYNEQFF
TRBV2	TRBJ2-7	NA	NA	TGTGCCAGCAGTGTACGGGAGCAGTACTTC	CASSVREQYF